The 13 T cell receptor beta chains below come from one sample, sequenced in a study of shared clonotypes between healthy human individuals. The repertoire was sequenced with immunoSEQ multiplex PCR; TCRdb's copy has only in-frame clones and lacks some. Of millions of clones detected, roughly 92% appear once; the ten largest clones hold 0.14%. Sample: naive CD4+ T cells sorted from blood. Stated subset: CD45RA+ positively selected. Receptors were obtained from a man aged 18 to 30 in good health.

V and J are TRBV10-2 and TRBJ2-2; a weak D match, TRBD1 (5 bases). The V end lost 0 bases, the J end lost 8 bases, and 19 bases lay between the germline ends. Germline CDR1 reads WSHSY; CDR2 reads SAAADI. The CDR3 spans 17 residues. The CDR3 nucleotides are TGCGCCAGCAGTGAGTCAACCCGGACACGTGGGGTTGGGGAGCTGTTTTTT. Translating it yields CASSESTRTRGVGELFF.

This clone was observed a single time. Other DNA variants within this sample encode the same CDR3. The genes are TRBV9 and TRBJ2-6; D gene unclear. This CDR3 is 15 amino acids long. Germline assignment: CDR1 SGDLS and CDR2 YYNGEE. Trimming removed 0 bases at V and 0 bases at J, with 4 bases between. The CDR3 coding sequence is TGTGCCAGCAGCGTAGGGGACTCTGGGGCCAACGTCCTGACTTTC. This translates into CASSVGDSGANVLTF.

The chain carries TRBV5-8 and TRBJ2-6, with TRBD1 as a possible D gene (5 bases). Per the germline V gene, CDR1 is SGHTS and CDR2 is YDEGEE. The CDR3 runs 17 residues. V was clipped by 2 bases and J by 0 bases, with 12 bases between them. CDR3 in DNA: TGTGCCAGCAGCTTTACTTATGACAGCTCTGGGGCCAACGTCCTGACTTTC. It encodes CASSFTYDSSGANVLTF.

J is TRBJ2-3 and V is TRBV29-1; a weak D match, TRBD2 (5 bases). The V and J ends lost 6 bases and 0 bases respectively, with 13 bases between them. The CDR3 sequence is 14 residues long. CDR1 and CDR2 (germline): SQVTM, ANQGSEA. This CDR3 is CSVTTGTSTDTQYF. The CDR3 DNA sequence: TGCAGCGTAACGACGGGAACTAGCACAGATACGCAGTATTTT.

The rearrangement links TRBV10-1 to TRBJ1-1; the D gene is possibly TRBD1 (6 bases). There are 12 residues in the CDR3. Trimming removed 4 bases at V and 6 bases at J, with 9 bases between. Per germline, CDR1 WNHNN and CDR2 SYGVQD (reference sequence). CDR3 in DNA: TGCGCCAGCAGTGCAGGGGTCTCTGAAGCTTTCTTT. This codes for CASSAGVSEAFF.

The chain couples TRBV6-5 to TRBJ2-3; D is ambiguous. CDR1 is MNHEY and CDR2 is SVGAGI in the germline V gene. Trimming cost V 5 bases and J 4 bases, with 13 bases left between them. This CDR3 is 14 amino acids long. The CDR3 sequence is CASSLDLGADTQYF. The CDR3 DNA reads TGTGCCAGCAGTCTAGACCTAGGAGCAGATACGCAGTATTTT.

This clone was recorded only once. V is TRBV19 and J is TRBJ1-5, with no clear D. Trimming took 2 bases from V and 3 from J, leaving 14 bases between them. Germline V gene data show CDR1 as LNHDA and CDR2 as SQIVND (reference sequence). The CDR3 loop spans 16 amino acids. CDR3 bases: TGTGCCAGTAGTATAAAAGGAAAAGGTGACAATCAGCCCCAGCATTTT. Encoded protein: CASSIKGKGDNQPQHF.

The chain has TRBV11-2 and TRBJ1-6, with 7 bases aligning to TRBD1. Germline CDR1 is SGHAT and CDR2 is FQNNGV. The J segment lost 6 bases and the V segment lost 8 bases, leaving 13 bases of the junction unmatched. There are 16 residues in the CDR3. This CDR3 reads CASQDEWGQPNSPLHF. CDR3 sequence (DNA): TGTGCCAGCCAAGACGAGTGGGGACAGCCTAATTCACCCCTCCACTTT. The variable domain in full, completed from reference TRBV11-2 and TRBJ1-6, reads EAGVAQSPRYKIIEKRQSVAFWCNPISGHATLYWYQQILGQGPKLLIQFQNNGVVDDSQLPKDRFSAERLKGVDSTLKIQPAKLEDSAVYLCASQDEWGQPNSPLHFGNGTRLTVT.

The chain links TRBV5-6 to TRBJ2-3; 14 nucleotides match TRBD2. Germline V lookup: CDR1 SGHDT, CDR2 YYEEEE. The CDR3 is 19 residues long. The V segment lost 0 bases and the J segment 6 bases; nucleotides outside the gene matches: 12. The CDR3 sequence: CASSLESGTSGRPADTQYF. DNA of the CDR3: TGTGCCAGCAGCTTGGAGTCCGGGACTAGCGGGAGACCGGCCGATACGCAGTATTTT.

This chain joins TRBV7-9 and TRBJ2-2, with D unresolved. The CDR3 extends over 15 amino acids. V shed 3 bases and J shed 1 base, with 9 bases lying between them. Germline CDR1 and CDR2: SEHNR and FQNEAQ (reference sequence). Here the CDR3 DNA reads TGTGCCAGCAGCTTGGGAACGGAGAACACCGGGGAGCTGTTTTTT. Translated, it gives CASSLGTENTGELFF.

This chain connects TRBV10-3 to TRBJ2-7, with D hard to call. CDR3 length: 13 amino acids. Germline V gives CDR1 ENHRY, CDR2 SYGVKD. The ends were cut back, 6 bases at V and 3 bases at J, with 12 bases in the middle. The CDR3 nucleotides read TGTGCCATCAGCGGACCTATTAACTACGAGCAGTACTTC. Its protein is CAISGPINYEQYF.

The CDR3 loop reads CASSEHTNTEAFF. The CDR3 bases are TGTGCCAGTAGTGAACACACGAACACTGAAGCTTTCTTT. The chain joins TRBV19 to TRBJ1-1; D gene unclear. Trimming took off 5 bases at V and 1 base at J, with 8 bases between the two ends. The CDR3 spans 13 residues. CDR1 and CDR2 (germline): LNHDA, SQIVND (reference sequence).

This clone was counted once. The same CDR3 is also encoded by other DNA sequences in this sample. The V and J genes are TRBV5-4 and TRBJ1-2, with D maybe TRBD1 (5 bases). The length of the CDR3 is 14 residues. CDR1 and CDR2 from the germline V gene are SGHNT and YYREEE (reference sequence). Deletions cut 0 bases from V and 7 bases from J, with 13 bases between. DNA for the CDR3: TGTGCCAGCAGCTTGGGGCAGGGCTTAGGTGGCTACACCTTC. It translates to CASSLGQGLGGYTF.